The T cell receptor beta chain under discussion was sequenced for a study of identical twins. Donors were all healthy Caucasians. Each CDR3 protein is one row after TCRdb ran MiXCR on the 5' RACE reads. Among about 520,000 distinct CDR3 sequences listed, less than 25% were seen once. This CDR3 comprises 12 residues. CDR1 DFQATT and CDR2 SNEGSKA come from the germline V gene (reference sequence). Trimming at V came to 7 bases and at J to 6 bases, leaving 2 bases not matched to a gene. These data also formed part of another study, on T cells expressing NK-cell markers.

This receptor was identified in a young woman in good health. Sequencing was performed on CD4+ T cells sorted from blood. The V gene is TRBV20-1, the J gene TRBJ1-6; TRBD1 aligns across 8 bases. The CDR3 DNA reads as TGCAGTGTCACAGGGGGTAATTCACCCCTCCACTTT. It yields the protein CSVTGGNSPLHF.